This entry lists 20 T cell receptor beta chains sequenced from one sample in a study of Tregs in tolerant kidney transplant recipients. The method was immunoSEQ multiplex PCR; TCRdb's version includes in-frame clones alone and lacks a portion of them. The table records more than 60,000 clones, approximately 85% of them present only once. The sample here was Tregs from blood, taken before the transplant. These receptors all come from a human donor who received a combined kidney and bone marrow transplant.

The J gene is TRBJ2-3, the V gene TRBV6-5; D remains ambiguous. The V gene lost 6 bases and the J gene lost 1 base, with 11 bases spanning the gap. This CDR3 spans 14 amino acids. The germline gives CDR1 MNHEY, CDR2 SVGAGI. The CDR3: CASSGRRGTDTQYF. CDR3 bases: TGTGCCAGCAGCGGGCGACGCGGCACAGATACGCAGTATTTT.

In its sample, this clone was seen once. V gene TRBV7-2 combines with J gene TRBJ2-3; TRBD2 aligns across 11 bases. The ends lost 3 bases at V and 8 bases at J; junction bases unmatched: 7. The CDR3 totals 15 residues. Germline loops: CDR1 SGHTA, CDR2 FQGNSA. CDR3 amino acids: CASSFSGGELGTQYF. In DNA, the CDR3 is TGTGCCAGCAGCTTTAGCGGGGGGGAGCTGGGTACGCAGTATTTT.

V and J are TRBV28 and TRBJ1-5; the D is unclear. The CDR3 contains 14 residues. Germline V CDR1 and CDR2: MDHEN, SYDVKM. The germline V and J ends were trimmed by 10 bases and 6 bases, with 19 bases remaining between them. CDR3 region: CATDRAVFGQPQHF. The CDR3 nucleotides are TGTGCCACCGACCGGGCCGTCTTTGGTCAGCCCCAGCATTTT.

This chain joins TRBV11-2 and TRBJ2-3; 8 bases are a match to TRBD1. CDR1 and CDR2 (germline): SGHAT, FQNNGV. The CDR3 is 16 amino acids. Germline trimming cut 3 bases from V and 0 bases from J; bases unmatched to any gene: 5. CDR3 residues: CASSLDRVFSTDTQYF. The CDR3 bases are TGTGCCAGCAGCTTGGACAGGGTTTTTAGCACAGATACGCAGTATTTT. Full variable domain (remainder filled in from reference TRBV11-2 and TRBJ2-3): EAGVAQSPRYKIIEKRQSVAFWCNPISGHATLYWYQQILGQGPKLLIQFQNNGVVDDSQLPKDRFSAERLKGVDSTLKIQPAKLEDSAVYLCASSLDRVFSTDTQYFGPGTRLTVL.

This chain links TRBV7-9 with TRBJ2-1; D is possibly TRBD1 (6 bases). Between the trimmed V and J ends, which lost 2 bases and 5 bases, there was a span of 13 bases. Germline CDR1 SEHNR, CDR2 FQNEAQ (reference sequence). The CDR3 sequence is 15 residues long. The CDR3 region has the DNA TGTGCCAGCAGCTTATCAGGGGTTGTCCACAATGAGCAGTTCTTC. Its protein product is CASSLSGVVHNEQFF.

The V call is TRBV6-6, the J call TRBJ1-5, with D possibly being TRBD1 (6 bases). V lost 6 bases and J lost 6, with 12 bases in between. CDR1 and CDR2 (germline): MNHNY, SVGAGI (reference sequence). The CDR3 sequence is 13 residues long. CDR3 in DNA: TGTGCCAGCAGACGACAGGTTGGTCAGCCCCAGCATTTT. Its protein is CASRRQVGQPQHF.

J is TRBJ1-1 and V is TRBV12-5; D unresolved. Germline CDR1 LGHNT, CDR2 FRNRAP. V lost 5 bases to trimming and J lost 3 bases, with 4 bases between them. This CDR3 comprises 11 residues. CDR3 bases: TGTGCTAGTGGTGGGGACACTGAAGCTTTCTTT. This encodes CASGGDTEAFF.

The table lists this clone with a few counts. The genes are TRBV14 and TRBJ2-7; 7 nucleotides line up with TRBD2. The CDR3 has 18 residues. Germline-derived CDR1 and CDR2 are SGHDN and FVKESK. V was clipped by 4 bases and J by 4 bases; unmatched bases: 19. CDR3 sequence reads: CASSPLNSRGGSHYEQYF. CDR3 coding DNA: TGTGCCAGCAGCCCCCTAAATTCAAGAGGCGGGAGTCATTACGAGCAGTACTTC.

The chain combines TRBV10-3 with TRBJ2-5; 8 nucleotides line up with TRBD1. The J call may not be correct, given that the DNA end is closer to TRBJ2-7. Germline V gives CDR1 ENHRY, CDR2 SYGVKD. This CDR3 has 13 amino acids. CDR3 DNA sequence: TGTGCCATCAGTGCAGGGGGCACCTACGAGCAGTACTTC. Translation gives CAISAGGTYEQYF.

The chain joins TRBV2 to TRBJ2-5; 13 nucleotides match TRBD2. J was trimmed by 11 bases and V by 6 bases; bases with no gene match: 3. Germline values: CDR1 SNHLY, CDR2 FYNNEI. The CDR3 length is 12 residues. CDR3 sequence reads: CASRGLAGLQYF. The CDR3 DNA is TGTGCCAGCAGGGGACTAGCGGGACTTCAGTACTTC.

V is TRBV19 and J is TRBJ1-5, with 9 positions matching TRBD1. The CDR3 sequence is 16 residues long. Germline V lookup: CDR1 LNHDA, CDR2 SQIVND (reference sequence). Trimming cost V 3 bases and J 9 bases; bases outside gene matches: 12. The CDR3, as DNA: TGTGCCAGTAGTATGACGCCGGGACAGGGTTCTTCGCCCCAGCATTTT. Its protein product is CASSMTPGQGSSPQHF.

This sequence joins TRBV12-5 and TRBJ1-6, with 7 bases fitting TRBD1. V shed 5 bases and J 6 bases; nucleotides not matched to a gene: 4. The CDR3 runs to 14 residues. Germline lookup yields CDR1 LGHNT and CDR2 FRNRAP. The CDR3 DNA follows: TGTGCTAGTGGTGCCGGGACAGCTAATTCACCCCTCCACTTT. It is translated as CASGAGTANSPLHF. Full variable domain (rest looked up from reference TRBV12-5 and TRBJ1-6): DARVTQTPRHKVTEMGQEVTMRCQPILGHNTVFWYRQTMMQGLELLAYFRNRAPLDDSGMPKDRFSAEMPDATLATLKIQPSEPRDSAVYFCASGAGTANSPLHFGNGTRLTVT.

The chain is built from TRBV2 and TRBJ2-7; D is perhaps TRBD1 or TRBD2 (7 bases each). Per the germline V gene, CDR1 is SNHLY and CDR2 is FYNNEI. This CDR3 contains 16 residues. V lost 6 bases and J 4 bases, leaving 22 bases between the germline ends. The CDR3 DNA follows: TGTGCCAGCAGGGGGGTGATCGGCAGGGGGGGATACGAGCAGTACTTC. It codes for CASRGVIGRGGYEQYF.

The chain carries TRBV2 and TRBJ2-4; perhaps D is TRBD1 or TRBD2 (6 bases each). This CDR3 has 14 amino acids. Germline V gives CDR1 SNHLY, CDR2 FYNNEI. V was cut by 7 bases and J by 9 bases, with 19 bases left in between. The chain's CDR3 is CASNRVGEGGIQYF. CDR3 coding DNA: TGTGCCAGCAACCGAGTGGGCGAGGGGGGCATTCAGTACTTC.

V usage is TRBV6-5 and J usage is TRBJ2-7; D unclear. Trimming removed 5 bases at V and 4 bases at J, with 12 bases between. The CDR3 is 13 amino acids. CDR1 MNHEY and CDR2 SVGAGI come from the germline V gene. The CDR3 bases are TGTGCCAGCAGTGAAGTGGTAGGTTACGAGCAGTACTTC. Translating it yields CASSEVVGYEQYF.

This chain connects TRBV18 to TRBJ1-5; D is unclear. Germline V gene data show CDR1 as KGHSH and CDR2 as LQKENI. This CDR3 region has 12 residues. CDR3 DNA: TGTGCTACATCGCCCCCCAATCAGCCCCAGCATTTT. Amino acids: CATSPPNQPQHF.

The CDR3 region has the DNA TGTGCCAGCAGGGCGGGGGCCGGGCCAGATACGCAGTATTTT. This translates into CASRAGAGPDTQYF. The chain joins TRBV13 to TRBJ2-3; maybe TRBD2 (7 bases). Germline CDR1 reads PRHDT; CDR2 reads FYEKMQ (reference sequence). The CDR3 length is 14 residues. V lost 6 bases to trimming and J lost 4 bases, with 14 bases between them. The complete variable domain, with remaining parts taken from reference TRBV13 and TRBJ2-3, reads AAGVIQSPRHLIKEKRETATLKCYPIPRHDTVYWYQQGPGQDPQFLISFYEKMQSDKGSIPDRFSAQQFSDYHSELNMSSLELGDSALYFCASRAGAGPDTQYFGPGTRLTVL.

The chain uses TRBV19 and TRBJ1-1, with 8 bases fitting TRBD1. V dropped 0 bases and J dropped 0; count of bases not matched to a gene: 12. The germline gives CDR1 LNHDA, CDR2 SQIVND (reference sequence). The CDR3 spans 19 residues. CDR3 region: CASSIEGRGRGYMNTEAFF. For the CDR3, the DNA is TGTGCCAGTAGTATAGAGGGCAGGGGGCGCGGGTACATGAACACTGAAGCTTTCTTT. Full variable domain (missing parts from reference TRBV19 and TRBJ1-1): DGGITQSPKYLFRKEGQNVTLSCEQNLNHDAMYWYRQDPGQGLRLIYYSQIVNDFQKGDIAEGYSVSREKKESFPLTVTSAQKNPTAFYLCASSIEGRGRGYMNTEAFFGQGTRLTVV.

V is TRBV6-1 and J is TRBJ2-3, with a tentative D call TRBD1 (6 bases). Trimming shortened V by 0 bases and J by 0 bases, and 10 bases separated the two germline ends. This CDR3 contains 16 residues. Germline values: CDR1 MNHNS, CDR2 SASEGT. The CDR3 loop is CASSEATGFSTDTQYF. In DNA form, the CDR3 reads TGTGCCAGCAGTGAAGCGACAGGTTTTAGCACAGATACGCAGTATTTT.

This rearrangement joins TRBV10-1 to TRBJ2-2, with a tentative D call TRBD1 (5 bases). The CDR3 sequence is 14 residues long. Germline CDR1 is WNHNN and CDR2 is SYGVQD (reference sequence). Trimming took off 5 bases at V and 2 bases at J, with 9 bases between the two ends. The CDR3 spells CASSSTGNTGELFF. The CDR3, as DNA: TGCGCCAGCAGTTCAACAGGAAACACCGGGGAGCTGTTTTTT.